The rows below give T cell receptor beta chains drawn from one sample of a study of blood T cell repertoires in COVID-19. Data came from immunoSEQ multiplex PCR; TCRdb stores just in-frame clones and leaves some out. The sample yields about 440,000 clones, 70% to 90% seen once. What was sequenced was peripheral blood. The receptors derive from a woman aged 50 to 60 with COVID-19, enrolled during active disease. Both conserved end residues are part of each CDR3. The D gene is left open where the match is weak. The size of a clone is reported for some rows only, either as once, few or many, or as a class for expanded clones.

TRBJ2-7 | - | TRBV28 | - | CASKTPGFSYEQYF | TGTGCCAGCAAAACACCAGGGTTCTCCTACGAGCAGTACTTC
TRBJ2-3 | - | TRBV5-4 | TRBD1 | CASYPQGAWADTQYF | TGTGCCAGCTACCCCCAGGGGGCATGGGCAGATACGCAGTATTTT
TRBJ2-3 | few | TRBV27 | - | CASSTRSGADTQYF | TGTGCCAGCAGTACCAGAAGTGGAGCAGATACGCAGTATTTT
TRBJ2-1 | - | TRBV7-2 | TRBD2 | CASSSLLAGGTVAYNEQFF | TGTGCCAGCAGCTCCCTTCTAGCGGGGGGGACGGTCGCCTACAATGAGCAGTTCTTC
TRBJ1-1 | - | TRBV12-3/TRBV12-4 | TRBD1 | CASTTTGVQAFF | TGTGCCAGCACCACGACAGGGGTTCAAGCTTTCTTT
TRBJ2-1 | - | TRBV2 | TRBD1 | CASIIGTGGLNEQFF | TGTGCCAGCATTATCGGGACAGGGGGCCTCAATGAGCAGTTCTTC
TRBJ1-2 | - | TRBV5-1 | - | CASSLEVGEGYTF | TGCGCCAGCAGCTTGGAGGTAGGGGAAGGCTACACCTTC
TRBJ2-5 | few | TRBV27 | - | CASSLSTGRETQYF | TGTGCCAGCAGTTTATCGACAGGTAGAGAGACCCAGTACTTC
TRBJ2-1 | - | TRBV27 | - | CASSFRSDEQFF | TGTGCCAGCAGTTTCCGGAGCGATGAGCAGTTCTTC
TRBJ1-4 | - | TRBV9 | - | CASSVADSRGEKLFF | TGTGCCAGCAGCGTAGCGGACAGTAGAGGGGAAAAACTGTTTTTT
TRBJ1-1 | - | TRBV9 | - | CASSVDEGDEAFF | TGTGCCAGCAGCGTAGATGAAGGGGATGAAGCTTTCTTT
TRBJ1-1 | - | TRBV10-3 | TRBD1 | CAIGQGGTEAFF | TGTGCCATCGGACAGGGAGGCACTGAAGCTTTCTTT
TRBJ1-2 | - | TRBV5-1 | - | CASSPRTDSTNYGYTF | TGCGCCAGCAGCCCCAGGACAGACTCCACAAACTATGGCTACACCTTC
TRBJ2-5 | - | TRBV6-5 | - | CASSYSGGQETQYF | TGTGCCAGCAGTTACTCGGGAGGCCAAGAGACCCAGTACTTC
TRBJ2-1 | - | TRBV18 | - | CASSLARNEQFF | TGTGCCAGCTCACTTGCGCGTAATGAGCAGTTCTTC
TRBJ1-2 | - | TRBV15 | - | CATSRDLGRGVNYGYTF | TGTGCCACCAGCAGAGATCTAGGGCGGGGAGTCAACTATGGCTACACCTTC
TRBJ1-5 | few | TRBV6-1 | - | CASSENIRSQPQHF | TGTGCCAGCAGTGAAAACATCAGAAGTCAGCCCCAGCATTTT
TRBJ2-1 | once | TRBV9 | TRBD1 | CASSVEQGVSYNEQFF | TGTGCCAGCAGCGTAGAACAGGGGGTTTCCTACAATGAGCAGTTCTTC
TRBJ2-1 | - | TRBV5-1 | TRBD1 | CASTSGQGISYNEQFF | TGCGCCAGCACCTCCGGACAGGGAATTTCCTACAATGAGCAGTTCTTC
TRBJ2-2 | - | TRBV28 | - | CASSQRGTVNTGELFF | TGTGCCAGCAGCCAAAGGGGAACAGTGAACACCGGGGAGCTGTTTTTT
TRBJ1-1 | - | TRBV15 | - | CATSRGGSTAYGTEAFF | TGTGCCACCAGCAGAGGCGGATCGACAGCCTATGGCACTGAAGCTTTCTTT
TRBJ1-1 | - | TRBV2 | TRBD1 | CASSRGTEAFF | TGTGCCAGCAGCAGGGGGACTGAAGCTTTCTTT
TRBJ1-1 | - | TRBV12-3/TRBV12-4 | - | CASSLLYGTEAFF | TGTGCCAGCAGTTTATTGTACGGGACTGAAGCTTTCTTT
TRBJ2-1 | - | TRBV9 | TRBD2 | CASSRFLAGVFNEQFF | TGTGCCAGCAGCCGGTTTTTAGCGGGGGTCTTCAATGAGCAGTTCTTC
TRBJ1-1 | - | TRBV28 | TRBD1 | CASSLFFTGDNTEAFF | TGTGCCAGCAGTTTATTTTTTACAGGGGACAACACTGAAGCTTTCTTT
TRBJ1-2 | - | TRBV3-1/TRBV3-2 | - | CASSQEWAGQGGYTF | TGTGCCAGCAGCCAAGAATGGGCAGGCCAGGGTGGCTACACCTTC
TRBJ1-1 | - | TRBV4-2 | - | CASSQGTGTSNTEAFF | TGTGCCAGCAGCCAAGGCACCGGGACAAGCAACACTGAAGCTTTCTTT
TRBJ1-2 | - | TRBV5-1 | TRBD1 | CASSIRTGEAYGYTF | TGCGCCAGCAGCATCCGGACAGGGGAAGCCTATGGCTACACCTTC
TRBJ2-1 | - | TRBV6-5 | - | CASRNRDEQFF | TGTGCCAGCAGGAACCGGGATGAGCAGTTCTTC
TRBJ2-6 | - | TRBV30 | TRBD1 | CAWRRDRGVPSGANVLTF | TGTGCCTGGAGGCGGGACAGGGGTGTGCCCTCTGGGGCCAACGTCCTGACTTTC
TRBJ2-7 | - | TRBV28 | TRBD2 | CASSSTGGGYEQYF | TGTGCCAGCTCCTCGACGGGGGGGGGCTACGAGCAGTACTTC
TRBJ1-5 | - | TRBV6-6 | TRBD1 | CASSYGGQGNQPQHF | TGTGCCAGCAGTTACGGGGGACAGGGCAATCAGCCCCAGCATTTT
TRBJ1-1 | - | TRBV12-3/TRBV12-4 | TRBD1 | CASIIQGGTEAFF | TGTGCCAGCATCATACAGGGGGGCACTGAAGCTTTCTTT
TRBJ1-1 | - | TRBV18 | - | CASSPYRSSDTEAFF | TGTGCCAGCTCACCCTACCGGAGCAGTGACACTGAAGCTTTCTTT
TRBJ1-4 | - | TRBV29-1 | - | CSVEPRGLNEKLFF | TGCAGCGTTGAACCACGGGGACTGAATGAAAAACTGTTTTTT
TRBJ1-4 | - | TRBV20-1 | TRBD1 | CSASTGTGINEKLFF | TGCAGTGCTAGTACCGGGACAGGGATTAATGAAAAACTGTTTTTT
TRBJ2-3 | - | TRBV27 | TRBD2 | CATLTSSGGTDTQYF | TGTGCCACCCTTACGTCAAGCGGGGGCACAGATACGCAGTATTTT
TRBJ2-1 | - | TRBV7-6 | TRBD2 | CASSRGLAHEQFF | TGTGCCAGCAGCCGTGGACTAGCCCATGAGCAGTTCTTC
TRBJ1-6 | once | TRBV5-1 | - | CASSSSSSYNSPLHF | TGCGCCAGCAGCTCGTCGAGCTCCTATAATTCACCCCTCCACTTT
TRBJ2-3 | - | TRBV4-1 | - | CASSQRSGSLIDTQYF | TGCGCCAGCAGCCAACGGTCCGGGTCTTTAATAGATACGCAGTATTTT
TRBJ2-7 | - | TRBV19 | TRBD1 | CASSSTGQRYEQYF | TGTGCCAGTAGTTCCACGGGACAGCGCTACGAGCAGTACTTC
TRBJ2-1 | - | TRBV5-4 | TRBD2 | CASSLGSGGPSSYNEQFF | TGTGCCAGCAGCTTGGGAAGCGGGGGTCCAAGCTCCTACAATGAGCAGTTCTTC
TRBJ1-2 | - | TRBV3-1/TRBV3-2 | TRBD1 | CASSQAGTGEFRGYTF | TGTGCCAGCAGCCAAGCCGGGACAGGGGAGTTTCGTGGCTACACCTTC
TRBJ2-3 | - | TRBV7-9 | TRBD2 | CASSFSGEVTDTQYF | TGTGCCAGCAGCTTTAGCGGGGAGGTCACAGATACGCAGTATTTT
TRBJ2-7 | - | TRBV5-4 | TRBD1 | CASSLDLGTGYYEQYF | TGTGCCAGCAGCTTGGATCTAGGGACAGGATATTACGAGCAGTACTTC
TRBJ2-7 | - | TRBV6-2/TRBV6-3 | TRBD2 | CASSPRLAGAAEQYF | TGTGCCAGCAGCCCTCGACTAGCGGGGGCGGCCGAGCAGTACTTC
TRBJ2-1 | - | TRBV20-1 | TRBD2 | CSASTPVPRTSGDNEQFF | TGCAGTGCTAGTACCCCTGTTCCCCGGACTAGCGGCGACAATGAGCAGTTCTTC
TRBJ1-4 | - | TRBV5-1 | - | CASSRRTGLTATNEKLFF | TGCGCCAGCAGCCGCAGAACAGGTTTGACTGCAACTAATGAAAAACTGTTTTTT
TRBJ2-3 | - | TRBV12-5 | TRBD1 | CASGLPGQGTDTQYF | TGTGCTAGTGGTTTGCCGGGACAGGGGACAGATACGCAGTATTTT
TRBJ1-2 | - | TRBV10-3 | - | CAIRVETATLYGYTF | TGTGCCATCAGAGTGGAGACAGCCACACTCTATGGCTACACCTTC